Listed below are T cell receptor beta chains from one sample, sequenced in a study of response to subunit inactivated influenza vaccine. MiXCR, applied by TCRdb to the RT-PCR reads, yields one record per CDR3 protein. The repertoire holds around 320,000 distinct CDR3 sequences, with over 20% as singletons. The specimen was PBMCs from blood, collected less than 22 months after vaccination. Every receptor here comes from a man between 50 and 70 years old who received an inactivated influenza vaccine. CDR3s include the opening cysteine and the closing phenylalanine or tryptophan. Each record gives: D gene, clone size, V gene, J gene, CDR3 DNA, CDR3 protein. A D gene is named only where the DNA matches it firmly. Clone size is stated in some rows and not others, as once, few, many or a class when expanded.

TRBD2	-	TRBV7-2	TRBJ2-3	TGTGCCAGCAGCCCAAGGGAGTGGGGGGGAAGCACAGATACGCAGTATTTT	CASSPREWGGSTDTQYF
-	few	TRBV10-3	TRBJ1-6	TGTGCCAGCAGGGAGTCAGGGTGGAGCTCCTATAATTCACCCCTCCACTTT	CASRESGWSSYNSPLHF
-	-	TRBV20-1	TRBJ1-2	TGCAGTGCTAACCCCCAGGAGACCAACTATGGCTACACCTTC	CSANPQETNYGYTF
TRBD2	-	TRBV6-2/TRBV6-3	TRBJ2-1	TGTGCCAGCAGTCACCACACACTAGCGTTTTCCAACAATGAGCAGTTCTTC	CASSHHTLAFSNNEQFF
TRBD1	few	TRBV20-1	TRBJ2-3	TGCAGTGCTAGAGAAGGGACAGCCGGCACAGATACGCAGTATTTT	CSAREGTAGTDTQYF
-	once	TRBV7-2	TRBJ2-4	TGTGCCAGCAGCTTAGCACAGGGAACAAACATTCAGTACTTC	CASSLAQGTNIQYF
-	-	TRBV2	TRBJ2-7	TGTGCCAGCAGTCCTCTTATCTACGAGCAGTACTTC	CASSPLIYEQYF
-	-	TRBV14	TRBJ1-2	TGTGCCAGCAGCCAAGAGAGGGGGGCGATCGGTGGCTACACCTTC	CASSQERGAIGGYTF
-	-	TRBV11-2	TRBJ1-1	TGTGCCAGCAGCTTGGGGGGATATGAAGCTTTCTTT	CASSLGGYEAFF
-	few	TRBV20-1	TRBJ2-4	TGCAGTGCTAGAGATCCTTTCAGGGCCGGGACCGAGTTTAACATTCAGTACTTC	CSARDPFRAGTEFNIQYF
TRBD2	-	TRBV4-3	TRBJ2-7	TGCGCCAGCAGCCAAGATGGGAGGAGCGGGAGATTAACCTACGAGCAGTACTTC	CASSQDGRSGRLTYEQYF
TRBD1	few	TRBV3-1	TRBJ1-4	TGTGCCAGCAGCCAGGACCCCGGGACAGTCCTGTTTTTT	CASSQDPGTVLFF
-	many	TRBV7-6	TRBJ1-6	TGTGCCAGCAGCTTAACAGCTTTAAACAATTCACCCCTCCACTTT	CASSLTALNNSPLHF
TRBD2	-	TRBV29-1	TRBJ2-1	TGCAGCACGTCCCCGGGGGGGAACTACAATGAGCAGTTCTTC	CSTSPGGNYNEQFF
-	few	TRBV10-3	TRBJ1-6	TGTGCCATCAGTGACAGGGATAATTCACCCCTCCACTTT	CAISDRDNSPLHF
-	few	TRBV6-1	TRBJ1-5	TGTGCCAGCAGTGAATGGGTAGAGGTCAATCAGCCCCAGCATTTT	CASSEWVEVNQPQHF
TRBD2	-	TRBV15	TRBJ2-5	TGTGCCACCAGCAGAGATCCCCGACTAGCGCAAGAGACCCAGTACTTC	CATSRDPRLAQETQYF
-	few	TRBV7-8	TRBJ1-3	TGTGCCAGCAGCTTAGTGGGGGGCAGGGCTGGAAACACCATATATTTT	CASSLVGGRAGNTIYF
-	few	TRBV14	TRBJ2-7	TGTGCCAGCAGCCAAGTTTTCTCCTACGAGCAGTACTTC	CASSQVFSYEQYF
TRBD1	-	TRBV12-3/TRBV12-4	TRBJ2-5	TGTGCCAGCAGTTTGGGGAACAGGGGGGAGACCCAGTACTTC	CASSLGNRGETQYF
-	-	TRBV12-3/TRBV12-4	TRBJ2-5	TGTGCCAGCAGTTTAACAGCGTACCAAGAGACCCAGTACTTC	CASSLTAYQETQYF
TRBD2	many	TRBV12-3/TRBV12-4	TRBJ2-1	TGTGCCAGCAGTTTGACTAGCGGGAGAGGTGAGCAGTTCTTC	CASSLTSGRGEQFF
TRBD1	-	TRBV24-1	TRBJ1-5	TGTGCCACCAGTGATATGACAGGGAATAGCAATCAGCCCCAGCATTTT	CATSDMTGNSNQPQHF
-	many	TRBV5-5	TRBJ2-2	TGTGCCAGCAGCTGGGGGTCGAGTGGCGGGGAGCTGTTTTTT	CASSWGSSGGELFF
-	few	TRBV15	TRBJ2-3	TGTGCCACCAGCACCCACCCCGCAGATACGCAGTATTTT	CATSTHPADTQYF
-	-	TRBV20-1	TRBJ2-3	TGCAGTGCTAGAGGGGTGGCTTTCTCCGATACGCAGTATTTT	CSARGVAFSDTQYF
TRBD2	-	TRBV29-1	TRBJ2-3	TGCAGCGTTGATAAGGCGGGGGATCCCTTAGATACGCAGTATTTT	CSVDKAGDPLDTQYF
TRBD1	-	TRBV6-5	TRBJ1-6	TGTGCCAGCAGTTACTCAATCGGACAGGGCAATTCACCCCTCCACTTT	CASSYSIGQGNSPLHF
-	few	TRBV27	TRBJ2-1	TGTGCCATCCCAGATTTCAATGAGCAGTTCTTC	CAIPDFNEQFF
-	-	TRBV20-1	TRBJ1-2	TGCAGTGCTAGAAGGGGGGGTTTCGACTATGGCTACACCTTC	CSARRGGFDYGYTF
TRBD1	-	TRBV11-2	TRBJ1-1	TGTGCCAGCAGCCCCCAACTGAGGCAGGGGGTGAACACTGAAGCTTTCTTT	CASSPQLRQGVNTEAFF
-	-	TRBV15	TRBJ2-6	TGTGCCACCACGAGCTCTGGGGCCAACGTCCTGACTTTC	CATTSSGANVLTF
-	-	TRBV10-3	TRBJ1-6	TGTGCCATCAGTGAGTCGGGGGGCTGGGACACACTCCACTTT	CAISESGGWDTLHF
-	few	TRBV29-1	TRBJ2-7	TGCAGCGTTGTGAATCGGGAGAGGTCCTACGAGCAGTACTTC	CSVVNRERSYEQYF
-	few	TRBV18	TRBJ1-1	TGTGCCAGCTCACCTCGGACAGAAGGCACTGAAGCTTTCTTT	CASSPRTEGTEAFF
-	-	TRBV20-1	TRBJ2-1	TGCAGTGCCGTGTTCTACAATGAGCAGTTCTTC	CSAVFYNEQFF
-	-	TRBV29-1	TRBJ2-3	TGCAGCGTCACAACACAGGGAAGCACAGATACGCAGTATTTT	CSVTTQGSTDTQYF
-	few	TRBV12-3/TRBV12-4	TRBJ1-2	TGTGCCAGCAGTTCGAGCCGAGGGGGGGGCTACACCTTC	CASSSSRGGGYTF
TRBD2	few	TRBV20-1	TRBJ2-7	TGCAGAACCAGCGGGAGGGCCTCCGACGAGCAGTACTTC	CRTSGRASDEQYF
-	-	TRBV7-9	TRBJ2-7	TGTGCCAGCAGCTTTCAGGGTTACGAGCAGTACTTC	CASSFQGYEQYF
TRBD1	-	TRBV12-3/TRBV12-4	TRBJ2-7	TGTGCCAGCAGTTTCGGACGGGACAGATTTTACGAGCAGTACTTC	CASSFGRDRFYEQYF
TRBD1	-	TRBV5-1	TRBJ1-2	TGCGCCAGCAGCCCGATGGACAGGGCCGACTATGGCTACACCTTC	CASSPMDRADYGYTF
-	-	TRBV6-1	TRBJ1-6	TGTGCCAGCAGTGAAGCCAGGGCTTCACCCCTCCACTTT	CASSEARASPLHF
-	-	TRBV20-1	TRBJ2-3	TGCAGTGCTAGAGGTGGGGGGGCCGGAGATACGCAGTATTTT	CSARGGGAGDTQYF
-	-	TRBV5-1	TRBJ1-2	TGCGCCAGCAGAGGGGAACCTTATGGCTACACCTTC	CASRGEPYGYTF
TRBD2	-	TRBV19	TRBJ2-1	TGTGCCAGTAGTATGCTGACTAGCGGGAGAAATGAGCAGTTCTTC	CASSMLTSGRNEQFF
-	few	TRBV6-2/TRBV6-3	TRBJ2-1	TGTGCCAGCAGTTTCTGGGGGCCAAACAATGAGCAGTTCTTC	CASSFWGPNNEQFF
TRBD2	-	TRBV5-4	TRBJ2-2	TGTGCCAGCAGCTTTTACCGGGGGGCGAACACCGGGGAGCTGTTTTTT	CASSFYRGANTGELFF
TRBD1	-	TRBV12-3/TRBV12-4	TRBJ1-4	TGTGCCAGCAGAAGGGGGGGACAGACTAATGAAAAACTGTTTTTT	CASRRGGQTNEKLFF
TRBD1	-	TRBV10-3	TRBJ1-2	TGTGCCATCAGTGAGGACAGGGGCGGCTATGGCTACACCTTC	CAISEDRGGYGYTF
TRBD2	-	TRBV7-2	TRBJ2-7	TGTGCCAGCAGCCGGACTAGCGGAGGTCCCTACGAGCAGTACTTC	CASSRTSGGPYEQYF
-	once	TRBV15	TRBJ2-1	TGTGCCACCAGCAGGGGGGGCTGGGGTTACAATGAGCAGTTCTTC	CATSRGGWGYNEQFF
TRBD1	-	TRBV7-2	TRBJ2-7	TGTGCCAGCAGCTCGGACAGGGCGTCCTACGAGCAGTACTTC	CASSSDRASYEQYF